These T cell receptor beta chains were read from a single sample in a study of cytomegalovirus exposure and HLA in healthy donors. Generated by immunoSEQ multiplex PCR, the TCRdb table keeps only in-frame clones and is missing some. Among tens of thousands of clones listed, over 85% were seen once. Input material: PBMCs. These receptors came from a woman between 25 and 40 years old in good health and CMV-seropositive. The CDR3 runs from the conserved cysteine through the conserved F or W. A D gene is named only where the DNA matches it firmly. A clone size is listed for some rows: how often the clone was seen (once, few, many), or a class if it is expanded.

abundance: NA; d_gene: TRBD1; v_gene: TRBV28; j_gene: TRBJ1-2; CDR3nt: TGTGCCAGCATCCCCACAGGGGTTTACGGCTACACCTTC; CDR3aa: CASIPTGVYGYTF
abundance: NA; d_gene: NA; v_gene: TRBV4-1; j_gene: TRBJ2-2; CDR3nt: TGCGCCAGCAGCCAAGCACTAAACACCGGGGAGCTGTTTTTT; CDR3aa: CASSQALNTGELFF
abundance: NA; d_gene: NA; v_gene: TRBV5-8; j_gene: TRBJ2-1; CDR3nt: TGTGCCAGCAGCCGGGTTCGTCGAGATGAGCAGTTCTTC; CDR3aa: CASSRVRRDEQFF
abundance: NA; d_gene: TRBD1; v_gene: TRBV27; j_gene: TRBJ2-1; CDR3nt: TGTGCCAGCAGTTTCTTGGGACAGGAAAATGAGCAGTTCTTC; CDR3aa: CASSFLGQENEQFF
abundance: NA; d_gene: NA; v_gene: TRBV7-2; j_gene: TRBJ1-1; CDR3nt: TGTGCCAGCAGCTCTAACAGGGTAGAAGCTTTCTTT; CDR3aa: CASSSNRVEAFF
abundance: NA; d_gene: NA; v_gene: TRBV6-5; j_gene: TRBJ2-3; CDR3nt: TGTGCCGCTGGGGCTAGCACAGATACGCAGTATTTT; CDR3aa: CAAGASTDTQYF
abundance: NA; d_gene: TRBD1; v_gene: TRBV19; j_gene: TRBJ1-5; CDR3nt: TGTGCCACCGCTTACTCCACAGGGGCCAATCAGCCCCAGCATTTT; CDR3aa: CATAYSTGANQPQHF
abundance: NA; d_gene: NA; v_gene: TRBV6-6; j_gene: TRBJ1-5; CDR3nt: TGTGCCAGCAGTTACCGGGACAACTCCAATCAGCCCCAGCATTTT; CDR3aa: CASSYRDNSNQPQHF
abundance: NA; d_gene: TRBD2; v_gene: TRBV4-3; j_gene: TRBJ2-1; CDR3nt: TGCGCCAGCAAACCTCGGGTAGCGGGAGGGCTTGGTGCCTACAATGAGCAGTTCTTC; CDR3aa: CASKPRVAGGLGAYNEQFF
abundance: NA; d_gene: TRBD2; v_gene: TRBV27; j_gene: TRBJ2-3; CDR3nt: TGTGCCAGCAGTTTCCTAGCGGGAGTGGGACTTGCAGATACGCAGTATTTT; CDR3aa: CASSFLAGVGLADTQYF
abundance: once; d_gene: NA; v_gene: TRBV6-5; j_gene: TRBJ1-2; CDR3nt: TGTGCCACCTTTCGTTCAGGGTATGGCTACACCTTC; CDR3aa: CATFRSGYGYTF
abundance: NA; d_gene: TRBD2; v_gene: TRBV28; j_gene: TRBJ2-3; CDR3nt: TGTGCCAGCAGTCCCCGGGTTAGCGGGAGGGGTACGCAGTATTTT; CDR3aa: CASSPRVSGRGTQYF
abundance: NA; d_gene: NA; v_gene: TRBV9; j_gene: TRBJ2-3; CDR3nt: TGTGCCAGCAGCGTAGAGCGTGACACAGATACGCAGTATTTT; CDR3aa: CASSVERDTDTQYF
abundance: NA; d_gene: TRBD1; v_gene: TRBV7-9; j_gene: TRBJ2-7; CDR3nt: TGTGCCAGCAGCCCCCCCCCTCCGGGACAGGGATCCTACGAGCAGTACTTC; CDR3aa: CASSPPPPGQGSYEQYF
abundance: NA; d_gene: TRBD2; v_gene: TRBV5-1; j_gene: TRBJ2-7; CDR3nt: TGCGCCAGCAGCTTGGTAGCGGGAGCCCCGGGGGGTTACGAGCAGTACTTC; CDR3aa: CASSLVAGAPGGYEQYF
abundance: NA; d_gene: NA; v_gene: TRBV6-5; j_gene: TRBJ2-5; CDR3nt: TGTGCCAGCAGTTATTCGGTGCCGCCCCTGAACCAGTACTTC; CDR3aa: CASSYSVPPLNQYF
abundance: NA; d_gene: NA; v_gene: TRBV7-9; j_gene: TRBJ2-1; CDR3nt: TGTGCCAGCAGCTTAGTCACCAGCTCCTACAATGAGCAGTTCTTC; CDR3aa: CASSLVTSSYNEQFF
abundance: NA; d_gene: NA; v_gene: TRBV30; j_gene: TRBJ1-5; CDR3nt: TGTGCCTGGAGTGTACTTGGTCAGCCCCAGCATTTT; CDR3aa: CAWSVLGQPQHF
abundance: NA; d_gene: TRBD1; v_gene: TRBV5-8; j_gene: TRBJ2-1; CDR3nt: TGTGCCAGCAGCTTGAGGACAGGCCACTACAATGAGCAGTTCTTC; CDR3aa: CASSLRTGHYNEQFF
abundance: once; d_gene: NA; v_gene: TRBV5-5; j_gene: TRBJ2-6; CDR3nt: TGTGCCAGCAGCTTGGGGGCAGGGGCCCGCTCTGGGGCCAACGTCCTGACTTTC; CDR3aa: CASSLGAGARSGANVLTF
abundance: NA; d_gene: NA; v_gene: TRBV28; j_gene: TRBJ1-2; CDR3nt: TGTGCCAGCAGTTTATCTAACAGGGCTGACTTCTATGGCTACACCTTC; CDR3aa: CASSLSNRADFYGYTF
abundance: NA; d_gene: TRBD1; v_gene: TRBV29-1; j_gene: TRBJ1-2; CDR3nt: TGCAGCGTCGGGGACAGGGGTGGTGAAGACTATGGCTACACCTTC; CDR3aa: CSVGDRGGEDYGYTF
abundance: NA; d_gene: NA; v_gene: TRBV21-1; j_gene: TRBJ2-7; CDR3nt: TGTGCCAGCAGCAAGGGACTAGCGAGCTCCTACGAGCAGTACTTC; CDR3aa: CASSKGLASSYEQYF
abundance: NA; d_gene: NA; v_gene: TRBV18; j_gene: TRBJ1-1; CDR3nt: TGTGCCAGCTCACCCGCGGGGAGGAGCACTGAAGCTTTCTTT; CDR3aa: CASSPAGRSTEAFF
abundance: NA; d_gene: TRBD1; v_gene: TRBV28; j_gene: TRBJ1-3; CDR3nt: TGTGCCAGCAGTTTATCGGACAGGGGATCTGGAAACACCATATATTTT; CDR3aa: CASSLSDRGSGNTIYF
abundance: NA; d_gene: NA; v_gene: TRBV27; j_gene: TRBJ2-7; CDR3nt: TGTGCCAGCAGCCCCCCCGACAGGATTCACTCCTACGAGCAGTACTTC; CDR3aa: CASSPPDRIHSYEQYF
abundance: NA; d_gene: TRBD2; v_gene: TRBV29-1; j_gene: TRBJ2-5; CDR3nt: TGCAGCACATTAGCGGGAGTTGGTGAGACCCAGTACTTC; CDR3aa: CSTLAGVGETQYF
abundance: NA; d_gene: TRBD1; v_gene: TRBV6-6; j_gene: TRBJ2-5; CDR3nt: TGTGCCAGCAGTCCGACAGGGACCGGGCTAGGGACCCAGTACTTC; CDR3aa: CASSPTGTGLGTQYF
abundance: NA; d_gene: NA; v_gene: TRBV30; j_gene: TRBJ1-2; CDR3nt: TGTGCCTGGAGTGTACGTCGATGGAGCCCTTATGGCTACACCTTC; CDR3aa: CAWSVRRWSPYGYTF
abundance: once; d_gene: NA; v_gene: TRBV27; j_gene: TRBJ2-2; CDR3nt: TGTGCCAGTCAAGCCCCCCCCCTCGGGGAGCTGTTTTTT; CDR3aa: CASQAPPLGELFF
abundance: NA; d_gene: TRBD1; v_gene: TRBV6-6; j_gene: TRBJ1-2; CDR3nt: TGTGCCAGCAGTTACTCCCCGGGACAGACTAATTATGGCTACACCTTC; CDR3aa: CASSYSPGQTNYGYTF
abundance: NA; d_gene: TRBD2; v_gene: TRBV19; j_gene: TRBJ2-7; CDR3nt: TGTGCCAGTAGTATACCCAGCGGGAGCCGCTACGAGCAGTACTTC; CDR3aa: CASSIPSGSRYEQYF
abundance: NA; d_gene: TRBD1; v_gene: TRBV27; j_gene: TRBJ2-2; CDR3nt: TGTGCCAGCAGTTTAGTGACAGGGGGCACCGGGGAGCTGTTTTTT; CDR3aa: CASSLVTGGTGELFF
abundance: NA; d_gene: NA; v_gene: TRBV19; j_gene: TRBJ2-3; CDR3nt: TGTGCCAGTAGTATCGGCGGCAGGGGCGCAGATACGCAGTATTTT; CDR3aa: CASSIGGRGADTQYF
abundance: NA; d_gene: NA; v_gene: TRBV7-2; j_gene: TRBJ1-2; CDR3nt: TGTGCCAGCAGCCCCCGGACAGTCGCCTATGGCTACACCTTC; CDR3aa: CASSPRTVAYGYTF
abundance: NA; d_gene: TRBD1; v_gene: TRBV6-6; j_gene: TRBJ2-1; CDR3nt: TGTGCCAGCAGTAGACAGGGGTATGATGAGCAGTTCTTC; CDR3aa: CASSRQGYDEQFF
abundance: NA; d_gene: NA; v_gene: TRBV11-2; j_gene: TRBJ2-1; CDR3nt: TGTGCCAGCAGCTTAGATTTAGGACAGTTTTTTCAGTTCTTC; CDR3aa: CASSLDLGQFFQFF
abundance: NA; d_gene: TRBD1; v_gene: TRBV5-6; j_gene: TRBJ1-2; CDR3nt: TGTGCCAGCAGCCATTTCAGGGGGCCTTACTATGGCTACACCTTC; CDR3aa: CASSHFRGPYYGYTF
abundance: NA; d_gene: NA; v_gene: TRBV28; j_gene: TRBJ2-7; CDR3nt: TGTGCCAGCAGTTCACGACTGGCCTACGAGCAGTACTTC; CDR3aa: CASSSRLAYEQYF
abundance: NA; d_gene: NA; v_gene: TRBV7-2; j_gene: TRBJ1-5; CDR3nt: TGTGCCAGCAGCTTAGGGCGGAATCAGCCCCAGCATTTT; CDR3aa: CASSLGRNQPQHF
abundance: NA; d_gene: NA; v_gene: TRBV28; j_gene: TRBJ1-5; CDR3nt: TGTGCCAGCAAGTTCAGGGTAGGACAGCCCCAGCATTTT; CDR3aa: CASKFRVGQPQHF
abundance: NA; d_gene: TRBD2; v_gene: TRBV7-2; j_gene: TRBJ2-2; CDR3nt: TGTGCCAGCAGCCGCCGGACTAGCGGGAGCCCCGGGGAGCTGTTTTTT; CDR3aa: CASSRRTSGSPGELFF
abundance: NA; d_gene: TRBD2; v_gene: TRBV27; j_gene: TRBJ2-2; CDR3nt: TGTGCCAGCAGTTTTAGGGCGACTAGCGGGAGGAACACCGGGGAGCTGTTTTTT; CDR3aa: CASSFRATSGRNTGELFF
abundance: NA; d_gene: TRBD2; v_gene: TRBV2; j_gene: TRBJ2-1; CDR3nt: TGTGCCAGCAGACTTAGCGGGCCGCCAGGTTATGAGCAGTTCTTC; CDR3aa: CASRLSGPPGYEQFF
abundance: once; d_gene: NA; v_gene: TRBV6-1; j_gene: TRBJ1-5; CDR3nt: TGTGCCAGCACAAAATTCCCAATTCAGCCCCAGCATTTT; CDR3aa: CASTKFPIQPQHF
abundance: NA; d_gene: NA; v_gene: TRBV20-1; j_gene: TRBJ2-7; CDR3nt: TGCAGTGCAAAAACAGGGAGCGAGCAGTACTTC; CDR3aa: CSAKTGSEQYF
abundance: NA; d_gene: NA; v_gene: TRBV10-2; j_gene: TRBJ1-2; CDR3nt: TGCGCCAGCAGTGAGGCAGGGGCCAGCTCCTACTATGGCTACACCTTC; CDR3aa: CASSEAGASSYYGYTF
abundance: NA; d_gene: NA; v_gene: TRBV6-1; j_gene: TRBJ2-7; CDR3nt: TGTGCCAGCAGATGGGACACCTTAATAGACTACGAGCAGTACTTC; CDR3aa: CASRWDTLIDYEQYF
abundance: NA; d_gene: NA; v_gene: TRBV29-1; j_gene: TRBJ1-2; CDR3nt: TGCAGCGTTTCCTTGACCGGGGAATACACCTTC; CDR3aa: CSVSLTGEYTF